This T cell receptor beta chain was observed in a study of post-analysis software for immune sequencing data (dated by TCRdb to 2014 to 2015). Notes on the research overall: Recorded disease courses included relapsing-remitting, secondary progressive and progressive-relapsing multiple sclerosis, with some patients lacking subtype annotation. A subset of samples was prepared in parallel using single-end sample barcoding, then pooled and co-amplified after Illumina adapter ligation. The patient repertoires were set against under 13 previously published healthy control repertoires from donors whose ages ranged from roughly 6 to 26 years. Overall study results and their limits: Compared with controls, multiple sclerosis patients had significantly lower normalized Chao1 diversity, a finding suggesting substantial peripheral T-cell clonal expansion. Direct clustering with F measure showed strong co-clustering of samples prepared in the same batch, prompting a batch-effect correction. A handful of TRBV segments, including TRBV5-6, TRBV5-1 and TRBV20-1, were significantly more frequent in patients than controls. The multiple sclerosis patient group was slightly younger than the control group.

This clonotype came up many times. Its antigen is currently not known. No per-base quality is available; no much larger clone lies one base away. To demonstrate the VDJtools post-analysis software, the study profiled TCR beta repertoires from the peripheral blood of about 13 young patients with multiple sclerosis. Multiple sclerosis patients were children and adolescents aged roughly 6 to 17 years. V gives up 5 bases and J gives up 3 bases, and the segment between their germline ends measures 12 bases. From its cysteine to its phenylalanine, the CDR3 spans 14 amino acids. Only CDR3 DNA is held: 42 bases, read in frame from base 1. As encoded in the germline V gene, CDR1 is SGHTA while CDR2 is FQGNSA. Libraries were constructed by PCR. TCRdb records Illumina HiSeq 2500 as the sequencer. To reduce PCR and sequencing biases, unique molecular identifiers were built into the TCR beta cDNA libraries. Some 500,000 cDNA molecules were obtained for every 1 to 10 million input T cells, so each molecule roughly corresponded to one T cell. Patient libraries were prepared and sequenced with the same protocol used for the earlier healthy control dataset. Within a given batch, samples were prepared together, multiplexed and sequenced on the same HiSeq lane. Per the source publication's procedure: MIGEC handled the raw barcoded reads, throwing out single-read molecular identifier groups before consensus assembly and CDR3 extraction. VDJtools was used for post-analysis of the clonotype tables, with diversity normalized by down-sampling every dataset to the smallest sample size. In repertoire overlap clustering, CDR3 amino acid sequences, but not nucleotide sequences, were matched to correct batch-related cross-sample contamination. The public sequencing data were trimmed at Q25 with fastp and processed into clonotypes with MiXCR by TCRdb, which kept only in-frame beta chains. Every entry covers one CDR3 protein and lists the most common genes and DNA from its rows. TCRdb's processing, not the authors' own work, is the source of the V and J calls. Recorded for this sample are some 260,000 distinct CDR3 sequences; approximately 34% of them occurred a single time. Around 4.8% of the sample goes to the ten largest clones.

Recombination linked TRBV7-2 to TRBJ2-3, with the D gene too uncertain to name. The sequence derives from a girl aged 5 to 17 with multiple sclerosis. Material: blood. The DNA sequence is given as TGTGCCAGCAGCCAGGATACTCTTACAGATACGCAGTATTTT. This translates into CASSQDTLTDTQYF.